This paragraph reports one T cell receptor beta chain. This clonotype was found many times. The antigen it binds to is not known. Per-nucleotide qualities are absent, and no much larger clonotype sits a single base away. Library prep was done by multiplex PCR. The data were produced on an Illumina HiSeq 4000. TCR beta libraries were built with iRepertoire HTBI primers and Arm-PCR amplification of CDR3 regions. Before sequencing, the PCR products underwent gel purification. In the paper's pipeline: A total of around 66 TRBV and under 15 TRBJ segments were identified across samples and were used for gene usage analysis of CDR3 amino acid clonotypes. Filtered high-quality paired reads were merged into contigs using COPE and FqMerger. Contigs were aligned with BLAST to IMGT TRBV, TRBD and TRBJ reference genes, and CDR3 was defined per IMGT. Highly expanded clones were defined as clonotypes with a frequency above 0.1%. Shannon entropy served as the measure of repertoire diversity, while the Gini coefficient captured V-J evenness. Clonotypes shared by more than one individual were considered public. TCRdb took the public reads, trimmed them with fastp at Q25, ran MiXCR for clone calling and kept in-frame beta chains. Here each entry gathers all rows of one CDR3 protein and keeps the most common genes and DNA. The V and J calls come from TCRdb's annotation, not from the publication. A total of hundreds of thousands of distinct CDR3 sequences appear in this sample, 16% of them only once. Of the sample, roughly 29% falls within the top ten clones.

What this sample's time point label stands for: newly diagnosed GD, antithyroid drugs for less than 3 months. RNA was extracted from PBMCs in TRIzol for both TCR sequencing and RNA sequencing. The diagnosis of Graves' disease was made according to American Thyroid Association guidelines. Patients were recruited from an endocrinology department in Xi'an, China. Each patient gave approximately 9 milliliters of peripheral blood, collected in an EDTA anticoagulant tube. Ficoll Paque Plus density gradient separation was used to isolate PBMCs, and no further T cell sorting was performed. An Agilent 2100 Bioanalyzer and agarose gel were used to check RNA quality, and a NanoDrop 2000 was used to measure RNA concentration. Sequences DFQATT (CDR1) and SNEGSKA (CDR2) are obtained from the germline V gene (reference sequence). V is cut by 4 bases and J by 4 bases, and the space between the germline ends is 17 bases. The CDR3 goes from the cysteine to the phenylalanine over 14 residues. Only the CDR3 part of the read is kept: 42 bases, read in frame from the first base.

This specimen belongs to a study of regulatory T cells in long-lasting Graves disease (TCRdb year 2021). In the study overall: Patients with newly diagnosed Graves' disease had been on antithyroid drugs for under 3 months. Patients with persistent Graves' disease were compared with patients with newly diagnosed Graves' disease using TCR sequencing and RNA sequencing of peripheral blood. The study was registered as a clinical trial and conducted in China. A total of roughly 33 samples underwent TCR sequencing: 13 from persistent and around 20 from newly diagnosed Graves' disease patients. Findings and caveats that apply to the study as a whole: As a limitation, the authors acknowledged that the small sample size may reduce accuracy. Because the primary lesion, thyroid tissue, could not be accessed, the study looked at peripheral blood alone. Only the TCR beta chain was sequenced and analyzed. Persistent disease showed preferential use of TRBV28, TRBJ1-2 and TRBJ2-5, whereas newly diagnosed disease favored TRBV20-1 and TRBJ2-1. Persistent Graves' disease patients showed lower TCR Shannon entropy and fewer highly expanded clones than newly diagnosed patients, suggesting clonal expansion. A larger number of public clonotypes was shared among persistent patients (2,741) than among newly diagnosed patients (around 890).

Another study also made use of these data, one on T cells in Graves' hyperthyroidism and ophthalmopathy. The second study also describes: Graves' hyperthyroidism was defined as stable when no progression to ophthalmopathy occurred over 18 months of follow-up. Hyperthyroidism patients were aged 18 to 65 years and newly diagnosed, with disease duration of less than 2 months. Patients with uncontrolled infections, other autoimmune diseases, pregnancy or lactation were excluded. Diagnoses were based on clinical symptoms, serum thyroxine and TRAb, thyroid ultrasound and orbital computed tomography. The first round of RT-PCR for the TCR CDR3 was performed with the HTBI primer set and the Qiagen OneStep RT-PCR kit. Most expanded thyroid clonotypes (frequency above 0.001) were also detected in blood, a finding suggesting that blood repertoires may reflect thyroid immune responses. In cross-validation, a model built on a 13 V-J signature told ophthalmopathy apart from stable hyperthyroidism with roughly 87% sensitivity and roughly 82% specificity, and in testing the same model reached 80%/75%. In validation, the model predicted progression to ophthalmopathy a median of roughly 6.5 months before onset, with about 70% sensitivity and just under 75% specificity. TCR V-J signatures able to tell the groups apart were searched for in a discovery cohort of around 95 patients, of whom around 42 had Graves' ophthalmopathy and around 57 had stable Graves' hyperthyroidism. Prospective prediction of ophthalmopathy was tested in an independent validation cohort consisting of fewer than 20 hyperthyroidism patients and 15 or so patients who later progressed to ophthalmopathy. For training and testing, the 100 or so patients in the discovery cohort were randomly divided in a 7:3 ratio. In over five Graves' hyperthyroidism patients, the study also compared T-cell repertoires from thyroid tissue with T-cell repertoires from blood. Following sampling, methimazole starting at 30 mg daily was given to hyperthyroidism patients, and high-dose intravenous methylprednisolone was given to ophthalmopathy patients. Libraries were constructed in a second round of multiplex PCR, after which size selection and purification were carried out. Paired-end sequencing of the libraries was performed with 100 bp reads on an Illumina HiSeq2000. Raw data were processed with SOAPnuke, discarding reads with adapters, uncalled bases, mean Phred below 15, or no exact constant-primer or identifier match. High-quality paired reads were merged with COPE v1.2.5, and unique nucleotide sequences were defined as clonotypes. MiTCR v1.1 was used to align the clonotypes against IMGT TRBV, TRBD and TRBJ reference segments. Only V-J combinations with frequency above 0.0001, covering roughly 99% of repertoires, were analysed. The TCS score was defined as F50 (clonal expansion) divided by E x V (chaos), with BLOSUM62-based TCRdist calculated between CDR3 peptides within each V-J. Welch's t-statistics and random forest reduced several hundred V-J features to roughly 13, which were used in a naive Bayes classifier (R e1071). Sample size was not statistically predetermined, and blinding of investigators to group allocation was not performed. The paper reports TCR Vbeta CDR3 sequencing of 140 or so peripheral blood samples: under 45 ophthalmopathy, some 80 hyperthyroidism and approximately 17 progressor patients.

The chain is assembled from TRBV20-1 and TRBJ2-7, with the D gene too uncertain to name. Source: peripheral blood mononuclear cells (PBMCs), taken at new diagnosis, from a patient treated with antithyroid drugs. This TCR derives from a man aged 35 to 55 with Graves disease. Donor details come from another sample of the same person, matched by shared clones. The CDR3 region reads CSAMIVGRSYEQYF. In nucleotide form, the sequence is TGCAGTGCTATGATTGTCGGCCGGTCGTACGAGCAGTACTTC.